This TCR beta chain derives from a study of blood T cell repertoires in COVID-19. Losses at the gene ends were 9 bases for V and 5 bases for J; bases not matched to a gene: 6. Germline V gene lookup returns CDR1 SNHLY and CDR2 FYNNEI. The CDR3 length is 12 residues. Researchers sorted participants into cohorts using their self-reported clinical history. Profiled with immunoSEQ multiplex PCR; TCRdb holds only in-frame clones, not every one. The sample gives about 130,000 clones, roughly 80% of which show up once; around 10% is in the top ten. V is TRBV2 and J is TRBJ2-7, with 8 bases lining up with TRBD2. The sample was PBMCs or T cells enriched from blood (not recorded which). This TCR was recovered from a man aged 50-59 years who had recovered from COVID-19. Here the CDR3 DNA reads TGTGCCAGGCGGGGGGCCGGGGACGAGCAGTACTTC. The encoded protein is CARRGAGDEQYF.